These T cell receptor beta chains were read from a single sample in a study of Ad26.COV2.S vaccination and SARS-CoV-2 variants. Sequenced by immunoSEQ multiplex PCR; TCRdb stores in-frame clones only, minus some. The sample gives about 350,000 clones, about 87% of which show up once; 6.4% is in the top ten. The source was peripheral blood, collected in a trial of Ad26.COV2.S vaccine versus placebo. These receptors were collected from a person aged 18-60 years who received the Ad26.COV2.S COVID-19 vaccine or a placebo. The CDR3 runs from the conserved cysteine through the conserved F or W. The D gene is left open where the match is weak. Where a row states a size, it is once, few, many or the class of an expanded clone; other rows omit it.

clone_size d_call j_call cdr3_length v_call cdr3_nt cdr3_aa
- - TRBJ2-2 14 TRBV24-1 TGTGCCACCTCGCGGGACAGTGATACCGGGGAGCTGTTTTTT CATSRDSDTGELFF
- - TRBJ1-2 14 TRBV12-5 TGTGCTAGTGGTAACCCCACAGGTGGCTATCGCTACACCTTC CASGNPTGGYRYTF
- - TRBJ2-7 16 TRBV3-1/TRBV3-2 TGTGCCAGCAGCCGAAGGACCGCCGGCCTCGTCTACGAGCAGTACTTC CASSRRTAGLVYEQYF
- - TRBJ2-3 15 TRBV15 TGTGCCACCTCGACGGCCGGGGGTTTCACAGATACGCAGTATTTT CATSTAGGFTDTQYF
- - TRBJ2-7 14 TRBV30 TGTGCCTGGACGGACCCGGGCGGTCCCTACGAGCAGTACTTC CAWTDPGGPYEQYF
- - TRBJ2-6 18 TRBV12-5 TGTGCTAGTGGTTTGGCGTCAGGGCTCTCTGCCGGGGCCAACGTCCTGACTTTC CASGLASGLSAGANVLTF
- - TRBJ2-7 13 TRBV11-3 TGTGCCAGCAGCTTAGAGGGGGGCTCCGAGCAGTACTTC CASSLEGGSEQYF
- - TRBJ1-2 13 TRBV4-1 TGCGCCAGCAGCCATCGGGTGGACTATGGCTACACCTTC CASSHRVDYGYTF
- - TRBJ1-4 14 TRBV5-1 TGCGCCAGCAGCGCAGGAGGGGTAAAGGAAAAACTGTTTTTT CASSAGGVKEKLFF
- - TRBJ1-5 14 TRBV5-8 TGTGCCAGCAGCTTGGTTTATAGCGATCAGCCCCAGCATTTT CASSLVYSDQPQHF
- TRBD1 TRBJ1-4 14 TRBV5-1 TGCGCCAGCAGCATAGGACAGGCCCGTGAAAAACTGTTTTTT CASSIGQAREKLFF
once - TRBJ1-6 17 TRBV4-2 TGTGCCAGCAGCCAAGAATGGGCCGGGGCACCTAATTCACCCCTCCACTTT CASSQEWAGAPNSPLHF
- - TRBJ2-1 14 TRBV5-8 TGTGCCAGCAGCTTCCAAGCTAGAAACAATGAGCAGTTCTTC CASSFQARNNEQFF
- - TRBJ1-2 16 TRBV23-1 TGCGCCAGCAGTCAATCGGTAGGGACATTGGTAGAAGGCTACACCTTC CASSQSVGTLVEGYTF
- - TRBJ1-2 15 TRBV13 TGTGCCAGCAGCTTAGGAACAGAAGGACGCTATGGCTACACCTTC CASSLGTEGRYGYTF
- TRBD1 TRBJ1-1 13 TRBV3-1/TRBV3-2 TGTGCCAGCAGCCAATCTAGGGACAGGGGTGCTTTCTTT CASSQSRDRGAFF
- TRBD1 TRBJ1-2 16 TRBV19 TGTGCCAGTAGTATGAGGGGGACAGGGCTTAACTATGGCTACACCTTC CASSMRGTGLNYGYTF
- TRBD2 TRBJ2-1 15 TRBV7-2 TGTGCCAGCAGCTTAGAAAGAGTGACTAGCGGGAGTGCGTTCTTC CASSLERVTSGSAFF
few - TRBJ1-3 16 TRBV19 TGTGCCAGTAGTATAGAAAGATCGTCATCTGGAAACACCATATATTTT CASSIERSSSGNTIYF
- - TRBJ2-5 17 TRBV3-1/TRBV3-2 TGTGCCAGCAGCCAAGATAGGGCTTTGGATTTGAGGGAGACCCAGTACTTC CASSQDRALDLRETQYF
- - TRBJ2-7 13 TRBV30 TGTGCCTGGAGTAGAGTCCTCTCCTACGAGCAGTACTTC CAWSRVLSYEQYF
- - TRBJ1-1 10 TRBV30 TGTGCCTGGGGCACCAGTGAAGCTTTCTTT CAWGTSEAFF
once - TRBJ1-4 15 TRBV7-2 TGTGCCAGCAGCAAGGCAGGCCAAACTAATGAAAAACTGTTTTTT CASSKAGQTNEKLFF
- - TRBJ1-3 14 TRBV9 TGTGCCAGCAGCCCAACCGGGGGGGTAAACACCATATATTTT CASSPTGGVNTIYF
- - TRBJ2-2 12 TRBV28 TGTGCTAGTGACAGCTCGACCGGGGAGCTGTTTTTT CASDSSTGELFF
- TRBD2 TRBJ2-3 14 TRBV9 TGTGCCAGCAGCGAGGGGACTAGCGGGAGAACGCAGTATTTT CASSEGTSGRTQYF
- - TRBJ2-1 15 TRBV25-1 TGTGCCAGCAGTGAAGGGGACTCGCCGACCTATGAGCAGTTCTTC CASSEGDSPTYEQFF
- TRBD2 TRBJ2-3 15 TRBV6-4 TGTGCCAGCAGTGACGGGCGGGGGGGCACAGATACGCAGTATTTT CASSDGRGGTDTQYF
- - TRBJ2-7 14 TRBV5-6 TGTGCCAGCAGCTTGGGTCACGCTCCCTACGAGCAGTACTTC CASSLGHAPYEQYF